Below, one T cell receptor (beta chain) is given with its context. Libraries were prepared by immunoSEQ multiplex PCR; TCRdb keeps only in-frame clonotypes and omits some of them. The sample contains 93,000 or so clones, around 80% of which appear only once. Germline loops: CDR1 MDHEN, CDR2 SYDVKM. CDR3 length: 16 residues. The V segment lost 6 bases and the J segment 7 bases; nucleotides outside the gene matches: 14. This record comes from a study of glioma-infiltrating T cells after dendritic cell vaccination. The wider study: Three intradermal dendritic cell vaccine injections were given every two weeks.

None of the glioblastoma patients had an isocitrate dehydrogenase mutation. The sequencing here drew on blood, taken before dendritic cell vaccination. The clonotype comes from a human donor with glioblastoma. The V and J genes are TRBV28 and TRBJ2-1; 8 nucleotides align to TRBD2. CDR3 loop: CASRTWGAGEGNEQFF. The CDR3 DNA follows: TGTGCCAGCAGAACCTGGGGAGCGGGAGAGGGGAATGAGCAGTTCTTC. Combining the CDR3 with reference TRBV28 and TRBJ2-1 gives the whole variable domain DVKVTQSSRYLVKRTGEKVFLECVQDMDHENMFWYRQDPGLGLRLIYFSYDVKMKEKGDIPEGYSVSREKKERFSLILESASTNQTSMYLCASRTWGAGEGNEQFFGPGTRLTVL.